These 28 T cell receptor beta chains came from one sample sequenced in a study of blood T cell repertoires in COVID-19. Measured with immunoSEQ multiplex PCR; TCRdb has only the in-frame clones, and not every one. The table shows 120,000 or so clones, with roughly 85% occurring only once. Sequences were obtained from peripheral blood. The receptors were sampled from a human donor in a cohort sampled during active COVID-19.

This clone was detected only once. The chain couples TRBV7-9 to TRBJ2-3; tentative D call: TRBD1 (5 bases). This CDR3 region has 15 residues. V lost 4 bases and J 2 bases, leaving 13 bases between the germline ends. Germline CDR1 SEHNR, CDR2 FQNEAQ (reference sequence). CDR3 nucleotide sequence: TGTGCCAGCAGCTCTAGTGGGGCCCACACAGATACGCAGTATTTT. Protein: CASSSSGAHTDTQYF.

This clone was counted only a few times. The chain recombines TRBV28 with TRBJ1-6; 8 bases align to TRBD1. CDR1 is MDHEN and CDR2 is SYDVKM in the germline V gene. There are 17 residues in the CDR3. J lost 7 bases, V lost 1 base, and 9 bases had no gene match. The CDR3 sequence is CASSLFGKQGGNSPLHF. The CDR3 region has the DNA TGTGCCAGCAGTTTATTCGGGAAACAGGGGGGGAATTCACCCCTCCACTTT.

This clone was detected a few times. V is TRBV5-1 and J is TRBJ1-6; D not resolved. V lost 0 bases, J lost 9 bases, and 10 bases lay in between. The CDR3 has 14 amino acids. Germline V CDR1 and CDR2: SGHRS, YFSETQ. CDR3 sequence: CASSLGEQASPLHF. The DNA of the CDR3 is TGCGCCAGCAGCTTGGGGGAGCAAGCTTCACCCCTCCACTTT.

The genes are TRBV4-3 and TRBJ1-5; D gene unclear. The CDR3 extends over 15 amino acids. Trimming shortened V by 3 bases and J by 7 bases, and 16 bases separated the two germline ends. Germline V gene lookup returns CDR1 LGHNA and CDR2 YSLEER. CDR3 residues: CASSQFLGDGQPQHF. The CDR3 nucleotides read TGCGCCAGCAGCCAGTTTCTGGGAGATGGCCAGCCCCAGCATTTT.

The J gene is TRBJ2-2, the V gene TRBV5-1; 11 bases map to TRBD2. The length of the CDR3 is 16 residues. The V gene's germline CDR1 is SGHRS and CDR2 YFSETQ. V was pared by 2 bases and J by 4 bases, with 4 bases of the junction left unmatched. The DNA of the CDR3 is TGCGCCAGCAGCTTACTAGCGGGAGCTATCACCGGGGAGCTGTTTTTT. Protein sequence: CASSLLAGAITGELFF.

This clone was observed many times. J is TRBJ1-4 and V is TRBV7-2; a possible D gene is TRBD1 (6 bases). V lost 5 bases and J lost 10, with 20 bases in between. The CDR3 extends over 15 amino acids. CDR1 is SGHTA and CDR2 is FQGNSA in the germline V gene. The CDR3 loop reads CASSQTVQGSGKLFF. CDR3 in DNA: TGTGCCAGCAGCCAAACCGTACAGGGATCAGGAAAACTGTTTTTT.

This clone was recorded once. The J gene is TRBJ2-1, the V gene TRBV7-9; 7 nucleotides match TRBD1. CDR1 is SEHNR and CDR2 is FQNEAQ in the germline V gene (reference sequence). V was pared by 4 bases and J by 5 bases, with 5 bases of the junction left unmatched. This CDR3 has 14 amino acids. The CDR3 DNA reads TGTGCCAGCAGCTCGCGACAGGGAGACAATGAGCAGTTCTTC. Translating gives CASSSRQGDNEQFF.

This clone was seen ten or more times. Other DNA sequences in this specimen translate into the identical CDR3. J is TRBJ1-6 and V is TRBV4-3, with 10 bases fitting TRBD1. The trim removed 4 bases at V and 7 bases at J, leaving 1 base unmatched. The CDR3 totals 14 residues. Germline assignment: CDR1 LGHNA and CDR2 YSLEER. The CDR3 bases are TGCGCCAGCAGCCTGGGACAGGGGAATTCACCCCTCCACTTT. Protein sequence: CASSLGQGNSPLHF.

This chain connects TRBV7-6 to TRBJ2-3; 9 positions match TRBD2. The germline CDR1 and CDR2 sequences are SGHVS and FNYEAQ. The CDR3 is 17 residues long. After removal of 1 base from V and 1 base from J, the junction contained 6 bases not matched to a gene. The CDR3 loop is CASSLDTSGWGTDTQYF. CDR3 sequence (DNA): TGTGCCAGCAGCTTAGATACTAGCGGGTGGGGCACAGATACGCAGTATTTT.

The count of this clone is one. The genes are TRBV5-4 and TRBJ1-1; tentatively, D is TRBD1 (6 bases). Germline V gives CDR1 SGHNT, CDR2 YYREEE (reference sequence). Trimming shortened V by 2 bases and J by 1 base, and 9 bases separated the two germline ends. CDR3 length: 14 residues. The CDR3 nucleotides read TGTGCCAGCAGCTTAAGAGGGGGGAACACTGAAGCTTTCTTT. It yields the protein CASSLRGGNTEAFF.

J is TRBJ2-3 and V is TRBV7-6; 8 positions match TRBD2. The CDR3 contains 13 residues. Germline V gene data show CDR1 as SGHVS and CDR2 as FNYEAQ. With 2 bases clipped from V and 11 bases from J, the junction kept 6 bases outside the gene matches. The DNA of the CDR3 is TGTGCCAGCAGCTTAACCGCGGGAGGTCGGCAGTATTTT. This translates into CASSLTAGGRQYF.

J is TRBJ1-4 and V is TRBV19, with TRBD1 identical over 9 bases. The trim removed 7 bases at V and 4 bases at J, leaving 7 bases unmatched. The CDR3 length is 15 residues. Germline assignment: CDR1 LNHDA and CDR2 SQIVND (reference sequence). The CDR3 DNA reads TGTGCCAGTACCGGGACAGGGCTCTTTAATGAAAAACTGTTTTTT. This encodes CASTGTGLFNEKLFF.

This clone was seen a handful of times. The chain uses TRBV5-5 and TRBJ1-5; D is unclear. Deletions cut 1 base from V and 7 bases from J, with 9 bases between. This CDR3 is 13 amino acids long. Germline lookup yields CDR1 SGHKS and CDR2 YYEKEE (reference sequence). This CDR3 reads CASSLLSGQPQHF. Written as DNA, the CDR3 is TGTGCCAGCAGCTTGTTATCCGGGCAGCCCCAGCATTTT.

The chain has TRBV19 and TRBJ2-3; 14 positions agree with TRBD2. The CDR3 contains 15 residues. V lost 5 bases to trimming and J lost 5 bases; unmatched junction nucleotides: 3. Germline V gives CDR1 LNHDA, CDR2 SQIVND (reference sequence). The CDR3 DNA follows: TGTGCCAGTAGTGGGGGACTAGCGGGGGAAGATACGCAGTATTTT. Protein product: CASSGGLAGEDTQYF.

This clone has more than one count but fewer than ten. CDR3 region: CASSPTGGITEAFF. The CDR3 DNA follows: TGTGCCAGCAGCCCGACAGGGGGAATCACTGAAGCTTTCTTT. The gene calls are TRBV7-3 and TRBJ1-1; 9 bases align to TRBD1. Looked up from germline, CDR1 is SGHTA and CDR2 is FQGTGA. Trimming cost V 5 bases and J 4 bases; bases outside gene matches: 5. The CDR3 has 14 residues.

This clone was seen only a few times. The rearrangement joins TRBV13 to TRBJ1-6; 10 bases fit TRBD1. Germline CDR1 and CDR2: PRHDT and FYEKMQ (reference sequence). Unmatched junction bases numbered 7, after V lost 1 base and J lost 7 bases. The CDR3 runs to 17 residues. CDR3 protein: CASSLDEGTGANSPLHF. In DNA, the CDR3 is TGTGCCAGCAGCTTAGATGAGGGGACAGGGGCAAATTCACCCCTCCACTTT.

The V and J genes are TRBV7-3 and TRBJ1-6; D is ambiguous. CDR1 is SGHTA and CDR2 is FQGTGA in the germline V gene. V lost 2 bases and J lost 12, with 11 bases in between. This CDR3 comprises 13 residues. CDR3 nucleotide sequence: TGTGCCAGCAGCTTATTACCCGCGGGACCCCTCCACTTT. Translating gives CASSLLPAGPLHF.

This chain joins TRBV2 and TRBJ1-2; D might be TRBD1 (6 bases). The CDR3 has 13 residues. With 6 bases removed from V and 8 bases from J, the gap between germline ends came to 16 bases. CDR1 and CDR2 from the germline V gene are SNHLY and FYNNEI. CDR3 residues: CASRKQQGHGYTF. The CDR3 DNA reads TGTGCCAGCAGGAAACAACAGGGTCACGGCTACACCTTC.

Concerning this clone: An end of the junction does not agree with germline; a read error may underlie this. This chain connects TRBV6-1 to TRBJ2-7, with a tentative D call TRBD1 (6 bases). This CDR3 is 12 amino acids long. The germline V gene encodes CDR1 MNHNS and CDR2 SASEGT. DNA of the CDR3: TGTGCCAGCAGTGACCTCCCACAGGGCTGGAACTTC. Translating gives CASSDLPQGWNF.

The J gene is TRBJ1-2, the V gene TRBV7-2; D gene ambiguous. This CDR3 region has 14 residues. With 1 base removed from V and 2 bases from J, the gap between germline ends came to 8 bases. The germline V gene has CDR1 SGHTA and CDR2 FQGNSA. CDR3 amino acids: CASSLGASNYGYTF. The DNA for the CDR3 is TGTGCCAGCAGCTTAGGGGCCTCCAACTATGGCTACACCTTC.

J is TRBJ1-5 and V is TRBV6-5, with D perhaps matching TRBD1 (6 bases). V gave up 9 bases and J gave up 2 bases, with 11 bases separating them. This CDR3 spans 13 amino acids. CDR1 is MNHEY and CDR2 is SVGAGI in the germline V gene. CDR3 nucleotide sequence: TGTGCCAGTTGGGGGCGGGGCAATCAGCCCCAGCATTTT. This gives the protein CASWGRGNQPQHF.

The chain uses TRBV27 and TRBJ2-7; 9 bases align to TRBD1. The CDR3 length is 13 residues. Germline CDR1 and CDR2: MNHEY and SMNVEV (reference sequence). J gave up 7 bases and V 5 bases, and 6 bases lay outside the gene matches. CDR3 in amino acids: CASSPRDREEQYF. CDR3 sequence (DNA): TGTGCCAGCAGTCCCCGGGACAGGGAAGAGCAGTACTTC.

This clone came up a few times. This chain links TRBV6-2 or TRBV6-3 with TRBJ2-1; 11 bases are shared with TRBD1. The CDR3 sequence is 14 residues long. V lost 2 bases to trimming and J lost 10 bases; unmatched junction nucleotides: 4. Germline CDR1 is MNHEY and CDR2 is SVGEGT. This CDR3 reads CASSYGTGGQEQFF. In DNA, the CDR3 is TGTGCCAGCAGTTACGGGACAGGGGGGCAAGAGCAGTTCTTC.

The rearrangement links TRBV12-3 or TRBV12-4 to TRBJ1-1; D call uncertain. The CDR3 is 13 residues long. V was clipped by 5 bases and J by 0 bases, with 7 bases between them. The CDR3 protein is CASSLTVNTEAFF. The CDR3 DNA reads TGTGCCAGCAGTCTCACAGTGAACACTGAAGCTTTCTTT.

V usage is TRBV19 and J usage is TRBJ2-7; TRBD2 matches 7 bases. This CDR3 comprises 14 residues. The V and J ends lost 3 bases and 4 bases, in that order; junction bases with no gene match: 6. The germline V gene encodes CDR1 LNHDA and CDR2 SQIVND (reference sequence). CDR3 protein: CASSIGQGGYEQYF. In DNA form, the CDR3 reads TGTGCCAGTAGTATCGGCCAGGGAGGGTACGAGCAGTACTTC.

At least ten counts were recorded for this clone. The chain has TRBV7-8 and TRBJ1-1, with 11 positions matching TRBD1. The germline CDR1 and CDR2 sequences are SGHVS and FQNEAQ. The trim removed 5 bases at V and 4 bases at J, leaving 9 bases unmatched. The CDR3 spans 16 residues. The CDR3: CASSRGTGGLGTEAFF. CDR3 DNA: TGTGCCAGCAGCCGAGGGACAGGGGGTTTGGGCACTGAAGCTTTCTTT. The variable domain in full, with the rest retrieved from reference TRBV7-8 and TRBJ1-1, is GAGVSQSPRYKVAKRGQDVALRCDPISGHVSLFWYQQALGQGPEFLTYFQNEAQLDKSGLPSDRFFAERPEGSVSTLKIQRTQQEDSAVYLCASSRGTGGLGTEAFFGQGTRLTVV.

V is TRBV28 and J is TRBJ1-2, with 8 bases fitting TRBD1. Germline lookup yields CDR1 MDHEN and CDR2 SYDVKM. The CDR3 runs to 12 residues. V lost 2 bases to trimming and J lost 7 bases; unmatched junction nucleotides: 0. For the CDR3, the DNA is TGTGCCAGCAGTTTAACAGGGGGTGGCTACACCTTC. Encoded protein: CASSLTGGGYTF.

This clone is deemed large (0.1 to 1%). The gene calls are TRBV10-2 and TRBJ2-5; possibly TRBD2 for D (5 bases). Between the trimmed V and J ends, which lost 2 bases and 2 bases, there was a span of 12 bases. CDR1 and CDR2 from the germline V gene are WSHSY and SAAADI. This CDR3 is 15 amino acids long. Here the CDR3 DNA reads TGCGCCAGCAGTGAGGGTTTAGCGAGTCAAGAGACCCAGTACTTC. This gives the protein CASSEGLASQETQYF.